A single sample gave rise to the 21 T cell receptor beta chains below, sequenced in a study of blood T cell repertoires in COVID-19. Data came from immunoSEQ multiplex PCR; TCRdb stores just in-frame clones and leaves some out. The table records 250,000 to 350,000 clones, approximately 83% of them present only once. Sequenced input: PBMCs or T cells enriched from blood (not recorded which). The receptors shown here come from a woman between 25 and 40 years old who had recovered from COVID-19.

The chain links TRBV18 to TRBJ2-1, with D possibly matching TRBD2 (6 bases). Germline values: CDR1 KGHSH, CDR2 LQKENI. V was shortened by 4 bases and J by 15 bases, with 19 bases between the two germline ends. The CDR3 runs to 13 residues. DNA of the CDR3: TGTGCCAGCTCACTGGGGGACTTCGATTTAGCGTTCTTC. This sequence encodes CASSLGDFDLAFF.

This chain connects TRBV13 to TRBJ1-1, with D hard to call. This CDR3 has 14 amino acids. Trimming left V 0 bases short and J 6 bases short, with 11 bases between. Germline V gene sequence: CDR1 PRHDT, CDR2 FYEKMQ (reference sequence). The CDR3 is CASSLGQTFSEAFF. The CDR3 DNA follows: TGTGCCAGCAGCTTAGGACAGACGTTCTCTGAAGCTTTCTTT.

The chain is built from TRBV6-4 and TRBJ1-6; perhaps TRBD1 as D (5 bases). Germline V CDR1 and CDR2: MRHNA, SNTAGT. V lost 3 bases and J lost 7, with 13 bases in between. CDR3 size: 15 residues. As DNA, the CDR3 is TGTGCCAGCAGTGAGAACGGGGGACCGAATTCACCCCTCCACTTT. This sequence encodes CASSENGGPNSPLHF.

V usage is TRBV7-9 and J usage is TRBJ2-7; tentative D call: TRBD2 (6 bases). V lost 1 base and J 2 bases, leaving 12 bases between the germline ends. Germline V gene lookup returns CDR1 SEHNR and CDR2 FQNEAQ (reference sequence). The CDR3 sequence is 15 residues long. The chain's CDR3 is CASSLVPGVPYEQYF. The CDR3 nucleotides read TGTGCCAGCAGCTTAGTCCCGGGGGTCCCCTACGAGCAGTACTTC.

This chain connects TRBV18 to TRBJ2-7; 11 nucleotides match TRBD1. Looked up from germline, CDR1 is KGHSH and CDR2 is LQKENI. Unmatched junction bases numbered 2, after V lost 2 bases and J lost 2 bases. This CDR3 has 15 residues. The CDR3: CASSPLGQGAYEQYF. The CDR3 nucleotides read TGTGCCAGCTCACCATTGGGACAGGGGGCCTACGAGCAGTACTTC.

The chain has TRBV6-5 and TRBJ1-1, with D unresolved. CDR3 length: 12 amino acids. V was trimmed by 5 bases and J by 4 bases, leaving 8 bases between them. CDR1 is MNHEY, CDR2 SVGAGI, per germline. In DNA, the CDR3 is TGTGCCAGCAGTACCCCCAGCACTGAAGCTTTCTTT. The encoded protein is CASSTPSTEAFF.

This clone was detected only once. The CDR3 DNA is TGTGCCAGCAGCTTATTGGGGGGACAAGAGACCCAGTACTTC. Translated: CASSLLGGQETQYF. The chain joins TRBV7-8 to TRBJ2-5; a weak D match, TRBD2 (6 bases). Trimming removed 2 bases at V and 2 bases at J, with 9 bases between. The germline V gene has CDR1 SGHVS and CDR2 FQNEAQ. The CDR3 loop spans 14 amino acids.

The gene calls are TRBV6-5 and TRBJ2-4; 8 nucleotides agree with TRBD1. In germline, CDR1 is MNHEY, CDR2 SVGAGI. J lost 2 bases, V lost 5 bases, and 5 bases had no gene match. The length of the CDR3 is 15 residues. CDR3: CASSRQGATKNIQYF. In nucleotides, the CDR3 is TGTGCCAGCAGTCGGCAGGGGGCGACCAAAAACATTCAGTACTTC.

The gene calls are TRBV5-6 and TRBJ2-1, with no clear D. V lost 0 bases to trimming and J lost 5 bases, with 3 bases between them. CDR1 is SGHDT, CDR2 YYEEEE, per germline. This CDR3 has 12 residues. The CDR3 here is CASSLADNEQFF. CDR3 DNA sequence: TGTGCCAGCAGCTTGGCCGACAATGAGCAGTTCTTC.

The rearrangement joins TRBV7-9 to TRBJ1-2; the match to TRBD1 covers 7 bases. This CDR3 has 14 amino acids. Germline loops: CDR1 SEHNR, CDR2 FQNEAQ (reference sequence). The J segment lost 4 bases and the V segment lost 1 base, leaving 3 bases of the junction unmatched. The CDR3, as DNA: TGTGCCAGCAGCTTAGGGGACAGTGGCTATGGCTACACCTTC. It encodes CASSLGDSGYGYTF.

This chain links TRBV14 with TRBJ1-2, with D perhaps matching TRBD1 (5 bases). The germline V gene has CDR1 SGHDN and CDR2 FVKESK. V was cut by 1 base and J by 8 bases, with 20 bases left in between. The CDR3 is made up of 16 amino acids. The CDR3, as DNA: TGTGCCAGCAGCCAAGCCCCTATGGGAGGGGCGCGAGGCTACACCTTC. Its protein product is CASSQAPMGGARGYTF. The full variable domain, with the rest looked up from reference TRBV14 and TRBJ1-2, is EAGVTQFPSHSVIEKGQTVTLRCDPISGHDNLYWYRRVMGKEIKFLLHFVKESKQDESGMPNNRFLAERTGGTYSTLKVQPAELEDSGVYFCASSQAPMGGARGYTFGSGTRLTVV.

The CDR3 reads CASSLLFGTATQFF. For the CDR3, the DNA is TGTGCCAGCAGCTTATTATTTGGGACAGCAACCCAGTTCTTC. This chain links TRBV7-9 with TRBJ2-1; TRBD1 matches 7 bases. There are 14 residues in the CDR3. Per the germline V gene, CDR1 is SEHNR and CDR2 is FQNEAQ (reference sequence). V lost 2 bases and J lost 13; bases outside the gene matches: 11.

This clone showed up just once. The chain links TRBV7-9 to TRBJ1-4; D not resolved. The CDR3 contains 18 residues. Germline CDR1 reads SEHNR; CDR2 reads FQNEAQ (reference sequence). V was shortened by 0 bases and J by 3 bases, with 17 bases between the two germline ends. The CDR3 region is CASSLARLESRANEKLFF. The CDR3 nucleotides are TGTGCCAGCAGCTTAGCGCGTCTTGAGTCGAGGGCTAATGAAAAACTGTTTTTT.

The chain carries TRBV13 and TRBJ2-7; D possibly corresponds to TRBD1 (5 bases). Trimming removed 5 bases at V and 2 bases at J, with 13 bases between. The CDR3 consists of 14 residues. Germline-derived CDR1 and CDR2 are PRHDT and FYEKMQ (reference sequence). The CDR3 DNA follows: TGTGCCAGCAGCATCGGACACTCGACCTACGAGCAGTACTTC. Translation: CASSIGHSTYEQYF.

The sample holds one count of this clone. This chain joins TRBV27 and TRBJ1-4; tentative D call: TRBD1 (5 bases). Germline CDR1 reads MNHEY; CDR2 reads SMNVEV (reference sequence). The CDR3 extends over 16 amino acids. Trimming left V 5 bases short and J 0 bases short, with 13 bases between. This chain's CDR3 is CASSPRGVATNEKLFF. The CDR3 DNA reads TGTGCCAGCAGTCCGCGGGGGGTTGCAACTAATGAAAAACTGTTTTTT.

V gene TRBV29-1 combines with J gene TRBJ2-7; perhaps TRBD2 as D (5 bases). V gave up 4 bases and J gave up 0 bases, with 13 bases separating them. The CDR3 sequence is 14 residues long. Germline V gene sequence: CDR1 SQVTM, CDR2 ANQGSEA. The CDR3 bases are TGCAGCGTTGGAGGACTGCTTGCCTCCTACGAGCAGTACTTC. This translates into CSVGGLLASYEQYF.

This chain connects TRBV6-1 to TRBJ2-5; a possible D gene is TRBD1 (5 bases). Germline V gene sequence: CDR1 MNHNS, CDR2 SASEGT. The CDR3 totals 17 residues. V was cut by 3 bases and J by 5 bases, with 22 bases left in between. The CDR3 loop reads CASSDGWGFLGSETQYF. CDR3 sequence (DNA): TGTGCCAGCAGTGACGGGTGGGGCTTTTTAGGATCGGAGACCCAGTACTTC.

This chain joins TRBV7-9 and TRBJ2-5, with 11 nucleotides matching TRBD1. V gave up 5 bases and J gave up 5 bases; unmatched junction bases: 4. The germline CDR1 and CDR2 sequences are SEHNR and FQNEAQ (reference sequence). CDR3 size: 14 residues. The CDR3: CASSTDRGLETQYF. In DNA, the CDR3 is TGTGCCAGCAGCACGGACAGGGGGCTGGAGACCCAGTACTTC. Full variable domain (missing parts from reference TRBV7-9 and TRBJ2-5): DTGVSQNPRHKITKRGQNVTFRCDPISEHNRLYWYRQTLGQGPEFLTYFQNEAQLEKSRLLSDRFSAERPKGSFSTLEIQRTEQGDSAMYLCASSTDRGLETQYFGPGTRLLVL.

V is TRBV7-9 and J is TRBJ2-7; 7 bases are a match to TRBD1. This CDR3 is built from 15 residues. The germline gives CDR1 SEHNR, CDR2 FQNEAQ (reference sequence). With 4 bases clipped from V and 0 bases from J, the junction kept 6 bases outside the gene matches. CDR3 residues: CASSSRGSSSYEQYF. CDR3 in DNA: TGTGCCAGCAGCTCCAGGGGGTCAAGCTCCTACGAGCAGTACTTC.

The CDR3 spells CASRWTGSYEQYF. The CDR3 DNA reads as TGTGCCAGCCGCTGGACAGGGTCCTACGAGCAGTACTTC. The chain has TRBV28 and TRBJ2-7; 8 bases fit TRBD1. This CDR3 spans 13 amino acids. The J segment lost 1 base and the V segment lost 8 bases, leaving 4 bases of the junction unmatched. CDR1 is MDHEN and CDR2 is SYDVKM in the germline V gene.

This clone was seen once. V usage is TRBV7-7 and J usage is TRBJ2-1; 8 nucleotides agree with TRBD2. This CDR3 region has 15 residues. Germline CDR1 and CDR2: SSHAT and FNYEAQ (reference sequence). V lost 2 bases to trimming and J lost 2 bases; unmatched junction nucleotides: 2. As DNA, the CDR3 is TGTGCCAGCAGCTTACTACTAGCGGCCTACAATGAGCAGTTCTTC. It yields the protein CASSLLLAAYNEQFF.